The rows below give T cell receptor beta chains drawn from one sample of a study of early T cells in non-severe SARS-CoV-2 infection. TCRdb reprocessed the 5' RACE reads with MiXCR, giving one entry per CDR3 protein. The repertoire holds under 75,000 distinct CDR3 sequences, with about 13% as singletons. The sample consisted of whole blood. The receptors here all came from an adult who was a healthcare worker with PCR-confirmed SARS-CoV-2 infection or an uninfected control (not recorded which). Both conserved end residues are part of each CDR3. The D gene is left open where the match is weak. The listing skips clone size in some rows; elsewhere it reads once, few, many or a size class.

TRBV19	TRBD1	TRBJ2-1	many	CASSPWADRGDEQFF	TGTGCCAGTAGTCCCTGGGCGGACAGGGGCGATGAGCAGTTCTTC
TRBV19	-	TRBJ2-7	many	CASSYTTASEQYF	TGTGCCAGTAGTTATACGACAGCCAGCGAGCAGTACTTC
TRBV14	-	TRBJ1-1	-	CASSPAGFYTEAFF	TGTGCCAGCAGTCCGGCAGGGTTCTACACTGAAGCTTTCTTT
TRBV20-1	TRBD1	TRBJ1-5	-	CSAPGPDRVRPQHF	TGCAGTGCCCCAGGCCCCGACAGGGTAAGGCCCCAGCATTTT
TRBV7-2	-	TRBJ1-2	few	CASSLGLARGGHYGYTF	TGTGCCAGCAGCTTAGGACTCGCCAGAGGGGGGCACTATGGCTACACCTTC
TRBV19	TRBD1	TRBJ2-3	-	CASTRTGRANTQYF	TGTGCCAGTACCAGGACAGGGCGTGCGAATACGCAGTATTTT
TRBV29-1	TRBD1	TRBJ2-7	-	CSADRAGGHEQYF	TGCAGCGCTGATAGGGCAGGGGGCCACGAGCAGTACTTC
TRBV2	TRBD2	TRBJ2-1	few	CATPRRDIGTSGLSSYNEQFF	TGTGCCACCCCGCGGCGGGACATAGGTACTAGCGGGCTGAGCTCCTACAATGAGCAGTTCTTC
TRBV7-8	TRBD1	TRBJ2-7	once	CASSPGQGASWYEQYF	TGTGCCAGCAGCCCGGGACAGGGGGCGTCCTGGTACGAGCAGTACTTC
TRBV24-1	TRBD2	TRBJ2-1	-	CATSDAGTGGDEQFF	TGTGCCACCAGTGATGCCGGGACCGGGGGGGATGAGCAGTTCTTC
TRBV20-1	-	TRBJ1-2	many	CSATNNPNRDGYTF	TGCAGTGCTACTAACAACCCGAATAGGGACGGCTACACCTTC
TRBV18	TRBD1	TRBJ2-3	-	CTSSWTGGSDTQYF	TGTACCAGCTCATGGACAGGGGGTTCAGATACGCAGTATTTT
TRBV20-1	TRBD2	TRBJ2-2	many	CSARATSGRAVGELFF	TGCAGTGCTAGAGCCACTAGCGGGAGGGCCGTCGGGGAGCTGTTTTTT
TRBV20-1	-	TRBJ1-2	-	CSARDLDHGDGDRYGYTF	TGCAGTGCTAGAGATCTCGATCACGGGGACGGAGACCGCTATGGCTACACCTTC
TRBV27	-	TRBJ1-2	few	CASSLSRQFYGYTF	TGTGCCAGCAGTTTATCTAGACAGTTCTATGGCTACACCTTC
TRBV7-3	-	TRBJ1-4	many	CASSFGANEKLFF	TGTGCCAGCAGCTTCGGGGCCAATGAAAAACTGTTTTTT
TRBV7-6	-	TRBJ2-1	-	CASSPADYNEQFF	TGTGCCAGCAGCCCGGCGGATTACAATGAGCAGTTCTTC
TRBV29-1	TRBD1	TRBJ2-7	few	CSVEGGTGSYEQYF	TGCAGCGTTGAGGGGGGGACAGGGTCCTACGAGCAGTACTTC
TRBV6-6	-	TRBJ1-5	many	CASSYSSNQGSNQPQHF	TGTGCCAGCAGTTACTCGAGTAATCAGGGGAGCAATCAGCCCCAGCATTTT
TRBV7-9	TRBD1	TRBJ1-4	many	CASSSPDRGEKLFF	TGTGCCAGCAGCTCACCGGACAGGGGCGAAAAACTGTTTTTT
TRBV7-8	-	TRBJ1-5	many	CASSRTRVPLGNSNQPQHF	TGTGCCAGCAGCCGAACCCGGGTCCCTTTGGGAAATAGCAATCAGCCCCAGCATTTT
TRBV12-3/TRBV12-4	-	TRBJ2-5	-	CASSLEGGRGETQYF	TGTGCCAGCAGTTTAGAGGGGGGGCGCGGTGAGACCCAGTACTTC
TRBV11-2	TRBD1	TRBJ1-2	many	CASSLGQGSYGYTF	TGTGCCAGCAGCTTGGGACAGGGAAGCTATGGCTACACCTTC
TRBV20-1	TRBD2	TRBJ2-1	few	CSAASGTIYNEQFF	TGCAGTGCTGCCTCCGGGACTATCTACAATGAGCAGTTCTTC
TRBV14	-	TRBJ2-7	many	CASSGGIGTEQYF	TGTGCCAGCAGCGGGGGAATAGGCACCGAGCAGTACTTC
TRBV2	-	TRBJ1-1	few	CASSEASEAFF	TGTGCCAGCAGTGAAGCAAGTGAAGCTTTCTTT
TRBV29-1	-	TRBJ2-1	-	CSVVKRYNEQFF	TGCAGCGTTGTTAAGAGGTACAATGAGCAGTTCTTC
TRBV20-1	TRBD2	TRBJ2-1	-	CSALGLGNEQFF	TGCAGTGCTCTGGGACTAGGCAATGAGCAGTTCTTC
TRBV5-1	-	TRBJ2-7	-	CASSTTYPGYRRAYEQYF	TGCGCCAGCAGCACCACTTACCCCGGGTATCGACGCGCCTACGAGCAGTACTTC
TRBV12-3/TRBV12-4	-	TRBJ1-2	many	CAGSWGLYYGYTF	TGTGCCGGCTCTTGGGGGCTCTACTATGGCTACACCTTC
TRBV5-1	TRBD2	TRBJ2-3	-	CASSLELAGGRFTDTQYF	TGCGCCAGCAGCTTGGAACTAGCGGGGGGCCGATTCACAGATACGCAGTATTTT
TRBV7-2	-	TRBJ1-1	-	CASSLGLTRVMNTEAFF	TGTGCCAGCAGCTTAGGGTTGACGCGAGTTATGAACACTGAAGCTTTCTTT
TRBV7-2	-	TRBJ2-7	many	CASEGVEPYEQYF	TGTGCCAGCGAGGGCGTCGAACCCTACGAGCAGTACTTC
TRBV20-1	TRBD2	TRBJ2-2	many	CSARDPGLAGSSTGELFF	TGCAGTGCTAGAGATCCCGGACTAGCGGGATCAAGCACCGGGGAGCTGTTTTTT
TRBV18	-	TRBJ2-7	many	CASSPMSRDGYEQYF	TGTGCCAGCTCACCAATGTCCAGGGATGGTTACGAGCAGTACTTC
TRBV7-9	TRBD1	TRBJ1-6	-	CASSPDRGSNSPLHF	TGTGCCAGCAGCCCGGACAGGGGAAGTAATTCACCCCTCCACTTT
TRBV27	-	TRBJ1-2	-	CASSLKAPRAYGYTF	TGTGCCAGCAGTTTGAAGGCCCCAAGGGCCTATGGCTACACCTTC
TRBV6-5	-	TRBJ2-3	-	CASTPLGAVTDTQYF	TGTGCCAGCACCCCCCTCGGTGCGGTTACAGATACGCAGTATTTT
TRBV5-6	-	TRBJ1-4	many	CASSLLGSRNEKLFF	TGTGCCAGCAGCTTGTTGGGGTCGAGGAATGAAAAACTGTTTTTT
TRBV11-3	-	TRBJ2-3	-	CASSPRDGGDTQYF	TGTGCCAGCAGCCCCAGGGACGGAGGAGATACGCAGTATTTT
TRBV18	TRBD1	TRBJ2-5	few	CASSPPDRPQETQYF	TGTGCCAGCTCACCACCGGACAGGCCTCAAGAGACCCAGTACTTC
TRBV20-1	-	TRBJ2-1	few	CSAGEYSYNEQFF	TGCAGTGCTGGGGAGTACTCCTACAATGAGCAGTTCTTC
TRBV20-1	-	TRBJ1-2	many	CSASSSIYGYTF	TGCAGTGCTAGTTCCAGTATCTATGGCTACACCTTC